The clone carrying this TCR beta chain was counted a few times. Antigen: not known. It was with 60 Vbeta and 13 Jbeta primers that the PCR ran. Assay used: immunoSEQ multiplex PCR; TCRdb lists only in-frame clones, some missing. The sample lists about 130,000 clones; around 77% were seen once. The V and J ends lost 0 bases and 0 bases respectively, with 7 bases between them. This CDR3 is built from 15 residues. The germline gives CDR1 SGHRS, CDR2 YFSETQ. The record originates from a study of cytomegalovirus exposure and HLA in healthy donors. Whole-study findings and limits: The only immune exposure information that was available was CMV serostatus.

What was sequenced was PBMCs. The chain uses TRBV5-1 and TRBJ1-3, with a possible D match to TRBD1 (6 bases). This TCR was recovered from a man aged 25 to 40 in good health and CMV-seronegative. The CDR3 is CASSLAGVSGNTIYF. The CDR3, as DNA: TGCGCCAGCAGCTTGGCAGGGGTCTCTGGAAACACCATATATTTT.